The 6 T cell receptor beta chains in this list originate from one sample, sequenced in a study of cytomegalovirus exposure and HLA in healthy donors. PCR was performed using 60 Vbeta and 13 Jbeta primers. The method was immunoSEQ multiplex PCR; TCRdb's version includes in-frame clones alone and lacks a portion of them. The sample has roughly 200,000 clones; 77% are singletons. The source material was PBMCs. The source of these receptors is a woman in her sixties in good health and CMV-seropositive.

The chain has TRBV28 and TRBJ2-1; 10 bases fit TRBD2. This CDR3 is built from 15 residues. CDR1 and CDR2 from the germline V gene are MDHEN and SYDVKM. After removal of 8 bases from V and 3 bases from J, the junction contained 7 bases not matched to a gene. CDR3 DNA: TGTGCCAGCCCCCCTAGCGGGGGCCTCTACAATGAGCAGTTCTTC. As protein: CASPPSGGLYNEQFF.

This sequence joins TRBV7-2 and TRBJ2-7; perhaps TRBD2 as D (6 bases). The germline V and J ends were trimmed by 4 bases and 3 bases, with 13 bases remaining between them. The CDR3 consists of 14 residues. Germline CDR1 is SGHTA and CDR2 is FQGNSA. CDR3 amino acids: CASSSTRLVYEQYF. CDR3 in DNA: TGTGCCAGCAGCTCCACGAGACTAGTCTACGAGCAGTACTTC.

The chain is built from TRBV7-9 and TRBJ2-3; TRBD1 matches 10 bases. CDR3 length: 15 residues. Germline loops: CDR1 SEHNR, CDR2 FQNEAQ (reference sequence). V gave up 5 bases and J gave up 4 bases; unmatched junction bases: 6. This CDR3 is CASSRQGAGADTQYF. The DNA for the CDR3 is TGTGCCAGCAGCCGACAGGGGGCGGGGGCAGATACGCAGTATTTT.

This sequence joins TRBV7-3 and TRBJ2-1; tentatively, D is TRBD2 (8 bases). The V end was cut by 1 base, the J end by 9 bases, with 16 bases between. There are 15 residues in the CDR3. The germline V gene has CDR1 SGHTA and CDR2 FQGTGA. This CDR3 is CASSLRSGGGGEQFF. Written as DNA, the CDR3 is TGTGCCAGCAGCTTAAGGTCGGGAGGGGGCGGTGAGCAGTTCTTC.

V usage is TRBV18 and J usage is TRBJ2-2, with D perhaps TRBD1 (6 bases). This CDR3 spans 16 amino acids. Trimming removed 3 bases from V and 4 bases from J, with 15 bases in between. The germline V gene encodes CDR1 KGHSH and CDR2 LQKENI. CDR3 DNA: TGTGCCAGCTCACCCTTAGGGGACATGCTCACCGGGGAGCTGTTTTTT. The encoded protein is CASSPLGDMLTGELFF.

The rearrangement joins TRBV6-1 to TRBJ1-5; no firm D call. The CDR3 contains 13 residues. CDR1 is MNHNS, CDR2 SASEGT, per germline. V was clipped by 8 bases and J by 6 bases, with 14 bases between them. The CDR3 DNA sequence: TGTGCCAGCGGGTCGGAGGAAGCTCAGCCCCAGCATTTT. Amino acid sequence: CASGSEEAQPQHF.